Listed below are T cell receptor beta chains from one sample, sequenced in a study of OX40 agonist ivuxolimab in advanced cancers. Some clones are missing from TCRdb's copy, which holds only in-frame ones; the method was immunoSEQ multiplex PCR. The sample lists around 80,000 clones, around 90% seen once, with over 0.55% in the top ten. The sample here was CD4+ or CD8+ T cells sorted from blood, taken in a trial of the OX40 agonist ivuxolimab. The origin of the receptors is an adult with an advanced solid tumor such as melanoma, head and neck, liver or kidney cancer. The CDR3 runs from the conserved cysteine through the conserved F or W. The D gene is left open where the match is weak. Expanded clones get a size class; other rows say once, few or many, or leave the size out.

v_gene: TRBV5-1; j_gene: TRBJ1-1; d_gene: TRBD1; abundance: -; CDR3nt: TGCGCCAGCTCTGGACAGGGCTTGAGCAACACTGAAGCTTTCTTT; CDR3aa: CASSGQGLSNTEAFF
v_gene: TRBV12-5; j_gene: TRBJ1-3; d_gene: -; abundance: -; CDR3nt: TGTGCTAGTGGAATTGGGGGGGGAAACACCATATATTTT; CDR3aa: CASGIGGGNTIYF
v_gene: TRBV11-2; j_gene: TRBJ1-3; d_gene: -; abundance: -; CDR3nt: TGTGCCAGCAGGGTTTCCGGGAACACCATATATTTT; CDR3aa: CASRVSGNTIYF
v_gene: TRBV19; j_gene: TRBJ1-2; d_gene: -; abundance: once; CDR3nt: TGTGCCAGTAGTGGGCCCGACTATGGCTACACCTTC; CDR3aa: CASSGPDYGYTF
v_gene: TRBV5-1; j_gene: TRBJ1-1; d_gene: -; abundance: -; CDR3nt: TGCGCCAGCAGCTTTCCTAAGACCGGGCCGAACACTGAAGCTTTCTTT; CDR3aa: CASSFPKTGPNTEAFF
v_gene: TRBV10-3; j_gene: TRBJ1-3; d_gene: -; abundance: once; CDR3nt: TGTGCCATCAGTGAAGGTACTGGAAACACCATATATTTT; CDR3aa: CAISEGTGNTIYF
v_gene: TRBV11-1; j_gene: TRBJ2-7; d_gene: -; abundance: once; CDR3nt: TGTGCCAGCAGCCCCATGGGTCCCCCAACCCTCTACGAGCAGTACTTC; CDR3aa: CASSPMGPPTLYEQYF
v_gene: TRBV7-9; j_gene: TRBJ2-1; d_gene: -; abundance: -; CDR3nt: TGTGCCAGCAGCCACCGCGCTTCCTACAATGAGCAGTTCTTC; CDR3aa: CASSHRASYNEQFF
v_gene: TRBV29-1; j_gene: TRBJ2-3; d_gene: TRBD2; abundance: -; CDR3nt: TGCAGCGTTGAGGGTACTAGCGGGGGCCGGGCGGGCACAGATACGCAGTATTTT; CDR3aa: CSVEGTSGGRAGTDTQYF
v_gene: TRBV6-1; j_gene: TRBJ1-4; d_gene: -; abundance: -; CDR3nt: TGTGCCAGCAGTGCTCAGGGAGCTACAACTAATGAAAAACTGTTTTTT; CDR3aa: CASSAQGATTNEKLFF
v_gene: TRBV7-3; j_gene: TRBJ2-3; d_gene: TRBD2; abundance: -; CDR3nt: TGTGCCAGCAGCCGTGGGCTAGCGGCTACAGATACGCAGTATTTT; CDR3aa: CASSRGLAATDTQYF
v_gene: TRBV4-1; j_gene: TRBJ1-5; d_gene: -; abundance: -; CDR3nt: TGCGCCAGCAGCCAAGATTCAGTCGGTTATCAGCCCCAGCATTTT; CDR3aa: CASSQDSVGYQPQHF
v_gene: TRBV5-4; j_gene: TRBJ2-7; d_gene: -; abundance: -; CDR3nt: TGTGCCAGCAGCTTGGACGGGGGCTCCTACGAGCAGTACTTC; CDR3aa: CASSLDGGSYEQYF
v_gene: TRBV30; j_gene: TRBJ2-7; d_gene: -; abundance: -; CDR3nt: TGTGCCTATACCCCGGCGGGACCCTACGAGCAGTACTTC; CDR3aa: CAYTPAGPYEQYF
v_gene: TRBV9; j_gene: TRBJ1-6; d_gene: -; abundance: -; CDR3nt: TGTGCCAGCAGCGTCAAGGACCAGGGAGGTTCACCCCTCCACTTT; CDR3aa: CASSVKDQGGSPLHF
v_gene: TRBV19; j_gene: TRBJ1-1; d_gene: -; abundance: -; CDR3nt: TGTGCCAGTAGCCCCCAACAGAACACTGAAGCTTTCTTT; CDR3aa: CASSPQQNTEAFF
v_gene: TRBV5-4; j_gene: TRBJ1-1; d_gene: TRBD1; abundance: -; CDR3nt: TGTGCCAGCAGCTCCGCCTCGACAGGGGGCACTGAAGCTTTCTTT; CDR3aa: CASSSASTGGTEAFF
v_gene: TRBV6-6; j_gene: TRBJ1-1; d_gene: -; abundance: few; CDR3nt: TGTGCCAGCAGTTACAGGAGCACTGAAGCTTTCTTT; CDR3aa: CASSYRSTEAFF
v_gene: TRBV6-5; j_gene: TRBJ2-2; d_gene: -; abundance: -; CDR3nt: TGTGCCAGCAGTTACGATCCAGCCGGGGAGCTGTTTTTT; CDR3aa: CASSYDPAGELFF
v_gene: TRBV5-1; j_gene: TRBJ2-7; d_gene: TRBD2; abundance: once; CDR3nt: TGCGCCAGCAGCTCGGCCGATAGCGGGAGTATGGGCGAGCAGTACTTC; CDR3aa: CASSSADSGSMGEQYF
v_gene: TRBV11-2; j_gene: TRBJ2-7; d_gene: -; abundance: -; CDR3nt: TGTGCCAGCAGCCCCCAATACGAGCAGTACTTC; CDR3aa: CASSPQYEQYF
v_gene: TRBV11-2; j_gene: TRBJ2-2; d_gene: -; abundance: -; CDR3nt: TGTGCCAGCAGCGCCCGACAGAGGGACACCGGGGAGCTGTTTTTT; CDR3aa: CASSARQRDTGELFF
v_gene: TRBV9; j_gene: TRBJ1-1; d_gene: -; abundance: once; CDR3nt: TGTGCCAGCAGCGTCGGCGATGGGGTCACTGAAGCTTTCTTT; CDR3aa: CASSVGDGVTEAFF
v_gene: TRBV9; j_gene: TRBJ2-2; d_gene: -; abundance: -; CDR3nt: TGTGCCAGCAGCGTAGAGTCCGTCCCCGGGGAGCTGTTTTTT; CDR3aa: CASSVESVPGELFF
v_gene: TRBV29-1; j_gene: TRBJ1-4; d_gene: -; abundance: -; CDR3nt: TGCAGCGTTGTCGGAGGGGATGAAAAACTGTTTTTT; CDR3aa: CSVVGGDEKLFF
v_gene: TRBV27; j_gene: TRBJ2-7; d_gene: TRBD1; abundance: -; CDR3nt: TGTGCCAGCAGTCTGGGGGACAGGGGGCGAGAGCAGTACTTC; CDR3aa: CASSLGDRGREQYF
v_gene: TRBV28; j_gene: TRBJ1-2; d_gene: TRBD1; abundance: once; CDR3nt: TGTGCCAGCAGAACCGGACAGGGTAGTAACTATGGCTACACCTTC; CDR3aa: CASRTGQGSNYGYTF
v_gene: TRBV6-1; j_gene: TRBJ1-1; d_gene: TRBD1; abundance: -; CDR3nt: TGTGCCAGCAGTATTGGACAGGGGGCGGACACTGAAGCTTTCTTT; CDR3aa: CASSIGQGADTEAFF
v_gene: TRBV2; j_gene: TRBJ2-1; d_gene: TRBD2; abundance: -; CDR3nt: TGTGCCAGCAGTTCAGAGCGGGGGGGCTCCTACAATGAGCAGTTCTTC; CDR3aa: CASSSERGGSYNEQFF
v_gene: TRBV7-9; j_gene: TRBJ2-5; d_gene: -; abundance: -; CDR3nt: TGTGCCAGCAGCTCACGGCTACAACGGGGGCAAGAGACCCAGTACTTC; CDR3aa: CASSSRLQRGQETQYF
v_gene: TRBV10-1; j_gene: TRBJ2-3; d_gene: TRBD1; abundance: -; CDR3nt: TGCGCCAGCAGTGGAGGACAGGGTCCCACAGATACGCAGTATTTT; CDR3aa: CASSGGQGPTDTQYF
v_gene: TRBV9; j_gene: TRBJ1-1; d_gene: -; abundance: few; CDR3nt: TGTGCCAGCAGCGTAGTCACCGAGGGCGCTGAAGCTTTCTTT; CDR3aa: CASSVVTEGAEAFF
v_gene: TRBV11-3; j_gene: TRBJ1-1; d_gene: -; abundance: -; CDR3nt: TGTGCCAGCAGCTTAGTCCTGGAAGGCACTGAAGCTTTCTTT; CDR3aa: CASSLVLEGTEAFF
v_gene: TRBV4-1; j_gene: TRBJ1-5; d_gene: -; abundance: -; CDR3nt: TGCGCCAGCAGCCAAGAGAGGAACAGTTATCAGCCCCAGCATTTT; CDR3aa: CASSQERNSYQPQHF
v_gene: TRBV15; j_gene: TRBJ1-5; d_gene: -; abundance: -; CDR3nt: TGTGCCACCAAGTCTTCGGGGAATCAGCCCCAGCATTTT; CDR3aa: CATKSSGNQPQHF
v_gene: TRBV6-5; j_gene: TRBJ2-7; d_gene: -; abundance: -; CDR3nt: TGTGCCAGCAGTGTGACAGGATTAACCCAGTACGAGCAGTACTTC; CDR3aa: CASSVTGLTQYEQYF
v_gene: TRBV7-2; j_gene: TRBJ2-5; d_gene: -; abundance: -; CDR3nt: TGTGCCAGCAGCTTATATCCCCAAGAGACCCAGTACTTC; CDR3aa: CASSLYPQETQYF
v_gene: TRBV11-3; j_gene: TRBJ2-5; d_gene: -; abundance: -; CDR3nt: TGTGCCAGCAGCTTAGATCGGAAAGGCGGAGAGACCCAGTACTTC; CDR3aa: CASSLDRKGGETQYF
v_gene: TRBV6-1; j_gene: TRBJ1-1; d_gene: -; abundance: -; CDR3nt: TGTGCCAGCAGCCATGGTTGGGGCGCTGAAGCTTTCTTT; CDR3aa: CASSHGWGAEAFF
v_gene: TRBV21-1; j_gene: TRBJ1-5; d_gene: -; abundance: -; CDR3nt: TGTGCCAGCAGCAAGGTGAGACCTAGCAATCAGCCCCAGCATTTT; CDR3aa: CASSKVRPSNQPQHF
v_gene: TRBV29-1; j_gene: TRBJ2-5; d_gene: TRBD1; abundance: -; CDR3nt: TGCAGCGTGACAGGGTACCAAGAGACCCAGTACTTC; CDR3aa: CSVTGYQETQYF